The 26 T cell receptor beta chains listed next were all sequenced from one sample in a study of blood T cell repertoires in COVID-19. Using immunoSEQ multiplex PCR, the repertoire was profiled, and TCRdb retains in-frame clones only, with some absent. The sample yields over 30,000 clones, around 80% seen once. The sequenced sample was peripheral blood. The origin of the receptors is an elderly man with active or convalescent COVID-19.

This clone was seen a few times. V is TRBV11-3 and J is TRBJ2-3, with D maybe TRBD1 (5 bases). Trimming took 5 bases from V and 6 from J, leaving 12 bases between them. The CDR3 spans 13 residues. Per germline, CDR1 SGHNT and CDR2 YENEEA. The CDR3 coding sequence is TGTGCCAGCAGCACCTCGACAGCGGATACGCAGTATTTT. The encoded protein is CASSTSTADTQYF.

The V call is TRBV27, the J call TRBJ1-5; possibly TRBD1 for D (5 bases). Trimming left V 5 bases short and J 3 bases short, with 11 bases between. This CDR3 has 14 amino acids. The germline CDR1 and CDR2 sequences are MNHEY and SMNVEV (reference sequence). The CDR3 nucleotides are TGTGCCAGCAGTCCCGACAGCTACAATCAGCCCCAGCATTTT. This encodes CASSPDSYNQPQHF.

The gene calls are TRBV28 and TRBJ1-4; perhaps TRBD1 as D (5 bases). Trimming pared 5 bases from V and 3 bases from J, leaving 13 bases between. Germline assignment: CDR1 MDHEN and CDR2 SYDVKM. This CDR3 comprises 15 residues. The CDR3 spells CASSIPGGANEKLFF. The CDR3 DNA reads as TGTGCCAGCAGTATCCCGGGGGGTGCTAATGAAAAACTGTTTTTT.

The V and J genes are TRBV7-2 and TRBJ2-1; TRBD2 might be the D (5 bases). The V and J ends lost 3 bases and 6 bases respectively, with 9 bases between them. Per the germline V gene, CDR1 is SGHTA and CDR2 is FQGNSA. The CDR3 covers 13 residues. The CDR3 sequence: CASSLLGLNEQFF. CDR3 DNA sequence: TGTGCCAGCAGCTTGTTAGGACTCAATGAGCAGTTCTTC. The full variable domain, rest sourced from reference TRBV7-2 and TRBJ2-1, is GAGVSQSPSNKVTEKGKDVELRCDPISGHTALYWYRQSLGQGLEFLIYFQGNSAPDKSGLPSDRFSAERTGGSVSTLTIQRTQQEDSAVYLCASSLLGLNEQFFGPGTRLTVL.

V gene TRBV2 combines with J gene TRBJ2-3, with 8 bases lining up with TRBD1. The V gene end was trimmed by 8 bases and the J gene end by 2 bases; junction bases not matched to a gene: 6. In germline, CDR1 is SNHLY, CDR2 FYNNEI. The CDR3 spans 14 residues. The CDR3 loop is CASETGASTDTQYF. The DNA of the CDR3 is TGTGCCAGCGAGACAGGGGCGTCCACAGATACGCAGTATTTT.

The chain uses TRBV12-3 or TRBV12-4 and TRBJ1-6; the D is unclear. The CDR3 length is 13 residues. Deletions cut 2 bases from V and 15 bases from J, with 14 bases between. The CDR3: CASSLTFGDGLHF. The DNA of the CDR3 is TGTGCCAGCAGTTTAACTTTCGGGGATGGCCTCCACTTT.

This clone was recorded only once. The chain combines TRBV4-3 with TRBJ2-7; a weak D match, TRBD1 (5 bases). The CDR3 is 16 amino acids. Trimming left V 2 bases short and J 0 bases short, with 14 bases between. From germline, CDR1 is LGHNA and CDR2 YSLEER. This chain's CDR3 is CASSQRADDSSYEQYF. The CDR3, as DNA: TGCGCCAGCAGCCAAAGGGCTGACGACAGCTCCTACGAGCAGTACTTC.

For the CDR3, the DNA is TGTGCCAGCAGTCCCTTCAGGGGCGCAGACGAAAAACTGTTTTTT. Its translation: CASSPFRGADEKLFF. The V and J genes are TRBV6-5 and TRBJ1-4; possibly TRBD1 for D (6 bases). The CDR3 extends over 15 amino acids. Germline V CDR1 and CDR2: MNHEY, SVGAGI. V was clipped by 5 bases and J by 8 bases, with 18 bases between them.

This clone appeared a few times. J is TRBJ1-2 and V is TRBV5-1; no firm D call. Per the germline V gene, CDR1 is SGHRS and CDR2 is YFSETQ. This CDR3 has 13 residues. Between the trimmed V and J ends, which lost 1 base and 4 bases, there was a span of 8 bases. The CDR3 reads CASSLPPSYGYTF. The DNA of the CDR3 is TGCGCCAGCAGCTTGCCTCCTAGCTATGGCTACACCTTC.

The rearrangement joins TRBV10-2 to TRBJ1-3, with 9 bases matching TRBD1. The CDR3 consists of 18 residues. Germline CDR1 and CDR2: WSHSY and SAAADI. The V segment lost 3 bases and the J segment 4 bases; nucleotides outside the gene matches: 13. CDR3 in amino acids: CASSDHPPGQGSGNTIYF. The DNA of the CDR3 is TGCGCCAGCAGTGACCACCCTCCGGGACAGGGATCGGGAAACACCATATATTTT.

The chain is built from TRBV7-2 and TRBJ2-7; 8 bases are a match to TRBD1. Germline CDR1 SGHTA, CDR2 FQGNSA. The CDR3 sequence is 15 residues long. V gave up 1 base and J gave up 2 bases; unmatched junction bases: 4. The CDR3 DNA sequence: TGTGCCAGCAGCTTAGTCGGGACAGGCCCCTACGAGCAGTACTTC. Residues: CASSLVGTGPYEQYF.

The chain is built from TRBV6-5 and TRBJ2-7; D possibly corresponds to TRBD1 (5 bases). This CDR3 spans 12 amino acids. Germline assignment: CDR1 MNHEY and CDR2 SVGAGI. V was trimmed by 6 bases and J by 2 bases, leaving 8 bases between them. The CDR3 DNA is TGTGCCAGCAGGGACACTCCCTACGAGCAGTACTTC. Amino acids: CASRDTPYEQYF.

This sequence joins TRBV28 and TRBJ1-2, with 7 positions matching TRBD1. The CDR3 spans 13 residues. V trimming: 5 bases; J trimming: 6 bases; junction bases outside the gene matches: 6. The V gene's germline CDR1 is MDHEN and CDR2 SYDVKM. The CDR3 nucleotides read TGTGCCAGCAGTCACAGGGGAGCCGATGGCTACACCTTC. Translated, it gives CASSHRGADGYTF.

This clone has just one count. This rearrangement joins TRBV11-1 to TRBJ2-7, with 8 positions matching TRBD2. The J segment lost 3 bases and the V segment lost 5 bases, leaving 9 bases of the junction unmatched. CDR1 and CDR2 from the germline V gene are SGHAT and FQDESV (reference sequence). The CDR3 runs to 15 residues. CDR3 sequence: CASSPRGGRVYEQYF. In DNA form, the CDR3 reads TGTGCCAGCAGCCCCCGCGGGGGGCGCGTCTACGAGCAGTACTTC.

The chain has TRBV19 and TRBJ2-1; 7 bases map to TRBD1. The CDR3 is 14 residues long. V shed 6 bases and J 4 bases; nucleotides not matched to a gene: 6. CDR1 is LNHDA, CDR2 SQIVND, per germline (reference sequence). The CDR3 region is CASRGQGQYNEQFF. The CDR3 coding sequence is TGTGCCAGTAGGGGCCAGGGACAGTACAATGAGCAGTTCTTC.

V is TRBV30 and J is TRBJ2-5; D is perhaps TRBD1 (5 bases). The V end lost 6 bases, the J end lost 4 bases, and 12 bases lay between the germline ends. The CDR3 spans 12 residues. Germline V gene sequence: CDR1 GTSNPN, CDR2 SVGIG (reference sequence). CDR3 DNA: TGTGCCTGTAGGGGTTACCGAGAGACCCAGTACTTC. This codes for CACRGYRETQYF.

The rearrangement uses TRBV10-2 and TRBJ1-5, with D unclear. Germline loops: CDR1 WSHSY, CDR2 SAAADI. Trimming shortened V by 3 bases and J by 8 bases, and 8 bases separated the two germline ends. This CDR3 is 12 amino acids long. In DNA form, the CDR3 reads TGCGCCAGCAGTGAAATCGGGGAGCCCCAGCATTTT. Protein sequence: CASSEIGEPQHF.

This chain links TRBV5-1 with TRBJ1-3; 7 bases fit TRBD1. V shed 0 bases, J shed 4 bases, and the junction held 4 bases outside the gene matches. Germline values: CDR1 SGHRS, CDR2 YFSETQ. CDR3 length: 15 amino acids. CDR3 nucleotides: TGCGCCAGCAGCTTGGGGGACAGAGAGGGAAACACCATATATTTT. Translated, it gives CASSLGDREGNTIYF. The full variable domain, its missing parts supplied by reference TRBV5-1 and TRBJ1-3, is KAGVTQTPRYLIKTRGQQVTLSCSPISGHRSVSWYQQTPGQGLQFLFEYFSETQRNKGNFPGRFSGRQFSNSRSEMNVSTLELGDSALYLCASSLGDREGNTIYFGEGSWLTVV.

This clone was observed a single time. The chain combines TRBV12-3 or TRBV12-4 with TRBJ2-4; the match to TRBD1 covers 9 bases. V gave up 6 bases and J gave up 4 bases; unmatched junction bases: 1. CDR3 length: 13 amino acids. This chain's CDR3 is CASRGTGKNIQYF. Written as DNA, the CDR3 is TGTGCCAGCAGGGGGACAGGGAAAAACATTCAGTACTTC.

The chain uses TRBV5-4 and TRBJ1-3; tentatively, D is TRBD1 (6 bases). The germline gives CDR1 SGHNT, CDR2 YYREEE (reference sequence). V gave up 1 base and J gave up 2 bases, with 13 bases separating them. This CDR3 comprises 16 residues. The CDR3 DNA reads TGTGCCAGCAGCTTGTTTCAGGGGAGCACTGGAAACACCATATATTTT. It is translated as CASSLFQGSTGNTIYF.

The genes are TRBV6-6 and TRBJ1-1; unclear D gene. The CDR3 length is 12 residues. From germline, CDR1 is MNHNY and CDR2 SVGAGI (reference sequence). The V end lost 7 bases, the J end lost 1 base, and 7 bases lay between the germline ends. The CDR3 loop is CASKSGNTEAFF. The CDR3 nucleotides are TGTGCCAGCAAAAGCGGGAACACTGAAGCTTTCTTT.

V is TRBV6-5 and J is TRBJ1-4; D not certain. The CDR3 contains 14 residues. Germline lookup yields CDR1 MNHEY and CDR2 SVGAGI. Trimming shortened V by 6 bases and J by 4 bases, and 12 bases separated the two germline ends. The CDR3 DNA follows: TGTGCCAGCAGGCAACAGAATCATAATGAAAAACTGTTTTTT. Translated: CASRQQNHNEKLFF.

This chain links TRBV6-1 with TRBJ2-1; 7 bases are shared with TRBD2. Germline CDR1 MNHNS, CDR2 SASEGT. Trimming cost V 3 bases and J 3 bases; bases outside gene matches: 8. The CDR3 spans 16 residues. The CDR3 spells CASSDGLAALYNEQFF. DNA of the CDR3: TGTGCCAGCAGTGATGGTCTAGCGGCTCTCTACAATGAGCAGTTCTTC.

The genes are TRBV6-6 and TRBJ2-3; tentative D call: TRBD2 (7 bases). This CDR3 region has 13 residues. Germline loops: CDR1 MNHNY, CDR2 SVGAGI (reference sequence). Trimming cost V 7 bases and J 11 bases, with 19 bases left between them. CDR3 sequence reads: CASMEGRGILQYF. The CDR3 DNA follows: TGTGCCAGCATGGAGGGGAGGGGGATTTTGCAGTATTTT.

The chain recombines TRBV4-3 with TRBJ2-1, with 9 bases aligning to TRBD2. The CDR3 consists of 17 residues. V was clipped by 0 bases and J by 3 bases; unmatched bases: 6. Germline V lookup: CDR1 LGHNA, CDR2 YSLEER. The CDR3 loop reads CASSQDWVLAGYNEQFF. The CDR3 bases are TGCGCCAGCAGCCAAGATTGGGTACTAGCGGGCTACAATGAGCAGTTCTTC.

This clone turned up a few times. This chain uses TRBV5-4 with TRBJ2-5; 12 bases match TRBD2. The germline gives CDR1 SGHNT, CDR2 YYREEE (reference sequence). Losses at the gene ends were 4 bases for V and 9 bases for J; bases not matched to a gene: 10. The CDR3 loop spans 15 amino acids. CDR3 amino acids: CASSILAGGSVAQYF. The CDR3 DNA is TGTGCCAGCAGCATCCTAGCGGGAGGGTCGGTGGCCCAGTACTTC. Together with reference TRBV5-4 and TRBJ2-5, the CDR3 gives the full variable domain: ETGVTQSPTHLIKTRGQQVTLRCSSQSGHNTVSWYQQALGQGPQFIFQYYREEENGRGNFPPRFSGLQFPNYSSELNVNALELDDSALYLCASSILAGGSVAQYFGPGTRLLVL.